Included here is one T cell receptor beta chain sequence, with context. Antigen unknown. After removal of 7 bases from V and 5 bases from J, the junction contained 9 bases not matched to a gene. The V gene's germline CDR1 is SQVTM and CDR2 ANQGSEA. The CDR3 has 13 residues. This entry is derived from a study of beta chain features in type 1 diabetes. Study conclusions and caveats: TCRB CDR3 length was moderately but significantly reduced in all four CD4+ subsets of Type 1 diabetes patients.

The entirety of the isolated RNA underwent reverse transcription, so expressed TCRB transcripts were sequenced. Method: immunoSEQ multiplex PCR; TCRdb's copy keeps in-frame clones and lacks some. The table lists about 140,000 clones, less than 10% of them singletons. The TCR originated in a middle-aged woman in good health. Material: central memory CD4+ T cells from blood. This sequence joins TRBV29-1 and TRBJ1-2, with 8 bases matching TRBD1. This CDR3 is CSAYLTGGYGYTF. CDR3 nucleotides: TGCAGCGCGTACCTTACAGGGGGGTATGGCTACACCTTC.